A single sample gave rise to the 3 T cell receptor beta chains below, sequenced in a study of Graves' ophthalmopathy and Graves' hyperthyroidism. Using RNA transcripts, the TCR beta CDR3 regions were amplified. Second-round multiplex PCR followed a first-round RT-PCR using HTBI primers. TCRdb redid the calling of the multiplex PCR reads with MiXCR, one entry per CDR3 protein. The sample yields hundreds of thousands of distinct CDR3 sequences, roughly 41% seen once. Sequencing was carried out using peripheral blood. The receptors were gathered from an adult man with Graves' ophthalmopathy.

The chain has TRBV19 and TRBJ2-5; TRBD1 matches at 9 bases. Looked up from germline, CDR1 is LNHDA and CDR2 is SQIVND (reference sequence). The V segment lost 4 bases and the J segment 4 bases; nucleotides outside the gene matches: 7. The length of the CDR3 is 15 residues. The CDR3 region is CASSKRTGAGETQYF. The CDR3 region has the DNA TGTGCCAGTAGTAAACGGACAGGGGCCGGAGAGACCCAGTACTTC.

V and J are TRBV29-1 and TRBJ1-4, with D possibly being TRBD1 (6 bases). This CDR3 comprises 17 residues. Trimming left V 4 bases short and J 8 bases short, with 26 bases between. The germline gives CDR1 SQVTM, CDR2 ANQGSEA. CDR3 protein: CSVVARGQLGAGEKLFF. CDR3 DNA sequence: TGCAGCGTTGTCGCTAGGGGCCAACTGGGGGCTGGGGAAAAACTGTTTTTT.

The V gene is TRBV25-1, the J gene TRBJ2-2; 9 bases are shared with TRBD1. This CDR3 region has 16 residues. Germline trimming cut 5 bases from V and 6 bases from J; bases unmatched to any gene: 10. Germline lookup yields CDR1 MGHDK and CDR2 SYGVNS. Written as DNA, the CDR3 is TGTGCCAGCAGTTACGGGGGACAGGGAAGGGCCGGGGAGCTGTTTTTT. It encodes CASSYGGQGRAGELFF.